The subject of this entry is one TCR beta chain. The method was immunoSEQ multiplex PCR; TCRdb's version includes in-frame clones alone and lacks a portion of them. The sample contains about 51,000 clones, 88% of which appear only once. This sample was taken from a study of OX40 agonist ivuxolimab in advanced cancers. J gave up 0 bases and V 4 bases, and 1 base lay outside the gene matches. From germline, CDR1 is PRHDT and CDR2 FYEKMQ (reference sequence). This CDR3 contains 15 residues. A history of autoimmune disease or systemic immunosuppression excluded patients. This material consisted of CD4+ or CD8+ T cells sorted from blood, taken in a trial of the OX40 agonist ivuxolimab. This receptor was obtained from an adult with an advanced solid tumor such as melanoma, head and neck, liver or kidney cancer. This chain uses TRBV13 with TRBJ2-2; TRBD1 aligns across 8 bases. As DNA, the CDR3 is TGTGCCAGCAGCTACAGGGGGGCGAACACCGGGGAGCTGTTTTTT. Translation gives CASSYRGANTGELFF.